This TCR beta chain appears in the sequencing data of a study of Graves' ophthalmopathy and Graves' hyperthyroidism. Regarding the study as a whole: Both an approximately 68% sensitivity and an approximately 79% specificity characterized the model's predictions of ophthalmopathy progression. Most expanded clonotypes in thyroid above 0.001 frequency also showed up in blood.

Patients were diagnosed from clinical symptoms, serum thyroxine, TRAb, thyroid ultrasound and orbital computed tomography. The PBMCs were taken from 10 ml of fresh peripheral blood. Amplification from RNA transcripts yielded the TCR beta CDR3 regions. An opening RT-PCR round employed HTBI primers and preceded a second-round multiplex PCR. MiXCR, applied by TCRdb to the multiplex PCR reads, yields one record per CDR3 protein. The data hold about 200,000 distinct CDR3 sequences, with under 30% observed a single time. This clonotype showed up many times. Its antigen is unidentified. Germline CDR1 reads MNHNS; CDR2 reads SASEGT. The CDR3 extends over 14 amino acids. J was trimmed by 6 bases and V by 5 bases; bases with no gene match: 7.

The J gene is TRBJ1-1, the V gene TRBV6-1; 9 bases align to TRBD1. Specimen: peripheral blood. This sequence was found in a man aged 50 to 59 with Graves' ophthalmopathy. The CDR3 spells CASSQGTGRPEAFF. CDR3 nucleotides: TGTGCCAGCAGTCAAGGGACAGGGAGGCCTGAAGCTTTCTTT.